This entry lists 27 T cell receptor beta chains sequenced from one sample in a study of CD8 T cells in Susac syndrome (dated by TCRdb to the late 2010s). Libraries were prepared through the immunoSEQ multiplex PCR assay. RNA was extracted using the RNeasy kit, and about 0.5 to 1 microgram was reverse transcribed with random hexamers. TCRdb handled the public reads itself, with Q25 trimming in fastp and clone calling in MiXCR, and kept productive beta chains. Each CDR3 protein gets just one entry, which takes the most common genes and DNA from the rows behind it. For this sample there are roughly 150,000 distinct CDR3 sequences; 95% to 96% appear just once. 0.14% to 0.15% of the sample is held by the ten biggest clonotypes. The specimen sequenced was CD8+ T cells from PBMCs. These receptors originate from a human donor with multiple sclerosis.

The chain carries TRBV15 and TRBJ1-2; the D gene is possibly TRBD1 (6 bases). CDR1 and CDR2 (germline): LNHNV, YYDKDF (reference sequence). The V end was cut by 3 bases, the J end by 4 bases, with 18 bases between. This CDR3 is 16 amino acids long. CDR3 protein: CATSRELGGASYGYTF. CDR3 DNA sequence: TGTGCCACCAGCAGGGAACTGGGGGGCGCATCCTATGGCTACACCTTC.

V gene TRBV30 combines with J gene TRBJ2-3; 10 bases line up with TRBD1. V was clipped by 2 bases and J by 4 bases; unmatched bases: 3. Per germline, CDR1 GTSNPN and CDR2 SVGIG (reference sequence). The CDR3 totals 14 residues. Here the CDR3 reads CAWSKTGGPDTQYF. DNA of the CDR3: TGTGCCTGGAGTAAGACAGGGGGCCCAGATACGCAGTATTTT.

The chain recombines TRBV9 with TRBJ1-5, with a possible D match to TRBD1 (6 bases). The V gene's germline CDR1 is SGDLS and CDR2 YYNGEE. Deletions cut 5 bases from V and 7 bases from J, with 13 bases between. The CDR3 spans 13 residues. This chain's CDR3 is CASSTTGNQPQHF. In DNA, the CDR3 is TGTGCCAGCAGTACTACAGGGAACCAGCCCCAGCATTTT.

This CDR3 is CASSPDSYYGYTF. The CDR3 coding sequence is TGTGCCAGCTCCCCCGACAGCTACTATGGCTACACCTTC. V and J are TRBV18 and TRBJ1-2; D may be TRBD1 (5 bases). Trimming removed 6 bases from V and 3 bases from J, with 11 bases in between. The CDR3 loop spans 13 amino acids. Per germline, CDR1 KGHSH and CDR2 LQKENI. Full variable domain (remainder filled in from reference TRBV18 and TRBJ1-2): NAGVMQNPRHLVRRRGQEARLRCSPMKGHSHVYWYRQLPEEGLKFMVYLQKENIIDESGMPKERFSAEFPKEGPSILRIQQVVRGDSAAYFCASSPDSYYGYTFGSGTRLTVV.

The chain uses TRBV9 and TRBJ1-2; D is ambiguous. The ends were cut back, 5 bases at V and 8 bases at J, with 16 bases in the middle. Germline-derived CDR1 and CDR2 are SGDLS and YYNGEE. There are 13 residues in the CDR3. The CDR3 DNA reads as TGTGCCAGCAGGGACGGTGGACTTGGGGGCTACACCTTC. As protein: CASRDGGLGGYTF.

The chain links TRBV3-1 to TRBJ2-2, with D uncertain. Germline loops: CDR1 LGHDT, CDR2 YNNKEL (reference sequence). V gave up 4 bases and J gave up 5 bases, with 8 bases separating them. The CDR3 has 13 residues. The chain's CDR3 is CASSPLRTGELFF. DNA for the CDR3: TGTGCCAGCAGCCCGCTTCGAACCGGGGAGCTGTTTTTT.

V gene TRBV30 combines with J gene TRBJ2-7; D call uncertain. The CDR3 has 14 amino acids. With 2 bases removed from V and 3 bases from J, the gap between germline ends came to 14 bases. Looked up from germline, CDR1 is GTSNPN and CDR2 is SVGIG (reference sequence). For the CDR3, the DNA is TGTGCCTGGAGTCCCCCCTTGTCTCTCTACGAGCAGTACTTC. Protein: CAWSPPLSLYEQYF.

The chain joins TRBV30 to TRBJ1-1, with D unclear. The CDR3 covers 10 residues. Germline V lookup: CDR1 GTSNPN, CDR2 SVGIG (reference sequence). The germline V and J ends were trimmed by 5 bases and 0 bases, with 1 base remaining between them. In DNA, the CDR3 is TGTGCCTGGGTGAACACTGAAGCTTTCTTT. Translating it yields CAWVNTEAFF.

The rearrangement links TRBV12-3 or TRBV12-4 to TRBJ1-1; TRBD1 aligns across 8 bases. The CDR3 contains 12 residues. J lost 1 base, V lost 8 bases, and 0 bases had no gene match. CDR3 loop: CASDRGNTEAFF. In DNA, the CDR3 is TGTGCCAGCGACAGGGGGAACACTGAAGCTTTCTTT.

The chain couples TRBV28 to TRBJ1-2; TRBD1 matches 9 bases. CDR1 and CDR2 (germline): MDHEN, SYDVKM. V dropped 3 bases and J dropped 0; count of bases not matched to a gene: 8. The CDR3 covers 17 residues. The CDR3 nucleotides read TGTGCCAGCAGTTTGGGGACAGGGCCACTTACTAACTATGGCTACACCTTC. Its protein is CASSLGTGPLTNYGYTF.

CDR3 protein: CASSPGTDWTTDTQYF. For the CDR3, the DNA is TGTGCCAGCAGCCCGGGCACGGACTGGACCACAGATACGCAGTATTTT. The V gene is TRBV11-2, the J gene TRBJ2-3, with D tentatively TRBD2 (5 bases). The length of the CDR3 is 16 residues. V was clipped by 5 bases and J by 2 bases, with 17 bases between them. Germline lookup yields CDR1 SGHAT and CDR2 FQNNGV.

This rearrangement joins TRBV7-9 to TRBJ1-4, with D tentatively TRBD1 (5 bases). Between the trimmed V and J ends, which lost 4 bases and 7 bases, there was a span of 13 bases. The CDR3 runs 14 residues. Germline-derived CDR1 and CDR2 are SEHNR and FQNEAQ (reference sequence). This chain's CDR3 is CASSSAGTREKLFF. The DNA of the CDR3 is TGTGCCAGCAGCTCCGCCGGGACTCGTGAAAAACTGTTTTTT.

The rearrangement joins TRBV29-1 to TRBJ2-5, with 7 bases that match TRBD2. The CDR3 has 14 residues. Unmatched junction bases numbered 10, after V lost 5 bases and J lost 4 bases. Per germline, CDR1 SQVTM and CDR2 ANQGSEA. The DNA of the CDR3 is TGCAGCGTTTCGGCGGGAGCGCGTGGAGAGACCCAGTACTTC. It specifies CSVSAGARGETQYF.

This chain links TRBV13 with TRBJ2-5; D not resolved. The CDR3 has 12 amino acids. The germline gives CDR1 PRHDT, CDR2 FYEKMQ (reference sequence). Trimming pared 6 bases from V and 10 bases from J, leaving 15 bases between. The CDR3 coding sequence is TGTGCCAGCAGAGATACCAAGAGAGTCCAGTACTTC. Translating it yields CASRDTKRVQYF.

The V and J genes are TRBV13 and TRBJ2-4; D remains ambiguous. This CDR3 has 13 residues. The V gene lost 5 bases and the J gene lost 4 bases, with 9 bases spanning the gap. The germline V gene has CDR1 PRHDT and CDR2 FYEKMQ (reference sequence). The CDR3 sequence is CASSLGPKNIQYF. In nucleotides, the CDR3 is TGTGCCAGCAGCCTCGGGCCGAAAAACATTCAGTACTTC.

This clonotype occurred once. The chain couples TRBV25-1 to TRBJ2-5; D is perhaps TRBD1 (6 bases). Between the trimmed V and J ends, which lost 5 bases and 2 bases, there was a span of 18 bases. This CDR3 is built from 16 residues. Germline lookup yields CDR1 MGHDK and CDR2 SYGVNS. The CDR3 DNA follows: TGTGCCAGCAGTACCCCTGAGCGACAGGCTCAAGAGACCCAGTACTTC. This sequence encodes CASSTPERQAQETQYF.

V is TRBV20-1 and J is TRBJ2-1; D is unclear. Trimming removed 6 bases at V and 0 bases at J, with 15 bases between. The CDR3 spans 15 residues. Germline-derived CDR1 and CDR2 are DFQATT and SNEGSKA (reference sequence). CDR3 bases: TGCAGTGCACCTGACTCCCGTGGCTCCTACAATGAGCAGTTCTTC. Translated: CSAPDSRGSYNEQFF.

In this sample, this clonotype turned up once. The rearrangement uses TRBV29-1 and TRBJ1-2, with D perhaps TRBD1 (5 bases). From germline, CDR1 is SQVTM and CDR2 ANQGSEA. V lost 0 bases to trimming and J lost 14 bases, with 19 bases between them. The CDR3 sequence is 13 residues long. The CDR3 loop is CSVEEINRGPQTF. The CDR3 region has the DNA TGCAGCGTTGAAGAAATAAATAGGGGACCCCAAACCTTC. Together with reference TRBV29-1 and TRBJ1-2, the CDR3 gives the full variable domain: SAVISQKPSRDICQRGTSLTIQCQVDSQVTMMFWYRQQPGQSLTLIATANQGSEATYESGFVIDKFPISRPNLTFSTLTVSNMSPEDSSIYLCSVEEINRGPQTFGSGTRLTVV.

This clonotype has a single count. This chain links TRBV19 with TRBJ1-1; 8 nucleotides match TRBD1. The CDR3 is made up of 15 amino acids. CDR1 is LNHDA and CDR2 is SQIVND in the germline V gene (reference sequence). Trimming took 5 bases from V and 1 from J; bases not matched to a gene: 6. The CDR3 DNA sequence: TGTGCCAGTAGTTTTCGGACAGGGTCGAACACTGAAGCTTTCTTT. It codes for CASSFRTGSNTEAFF. Based on the CDR3 plus reference TRBV19 and TRBJ1-1, the full variable domain is DGGITQSPKYLFRKEGQNVTLSCEQNLNHDAMYWYRQDPGQGLRLIYYSQIVNDFQKGDIAEGYSVSREKKESFPLTVTSAQKNPTAFYLCASSFRTGSNTEAFFGQGTRLTVV.

This clonotype was detected once. This rearrangement joins TRBV27 to TRBJ2-3; 9 nucleotides line up with TRBD1. The CDR3 is 16 residues long. J was trimmed by 5 bases and V by 4 bases; bases with no gene match: 10. Per germline, CDR1 MNHEY and CDR2 SMNVEV (reference sequence). CDR3 bases: TGTGCCAGCAGTTGGGGGACAGGGAGTCACAAAGATACGCAGTATTTT. This encodes CASSWGTGSHKDTQYF.

This clonotype was recorded once. The CDR3 is CASSPDYPMGNEQFF. The CDR3 nucleotides read TGTGCCAGCAGCCCAGACTACCCTATGGGCAATGAGCAGTTCTTC. The chain recombines TRBV3-1 with TRBJ2-1; D is perhaps TRBD2 (5 bases). V shed 4 bases and J shed 6 bases, with 16 bases lying between them. CDR1 LGHDT and CDR2 YNNKEL come from the germline V gene (reference sequence). CDR3 length: 15 residues.

V and J are TRBV30 and TRBJ2-1; D might be TRBD2 (5 bases). CDR1 is GTSNPN and CDR2 is SVGIG in the germline V gene (reference sequence). This CDR3 has 16 residues. The V end lost 1 base, the J end lost 0 bases, and 13 bases lay between the germline ends. CDR3 protein: CAWSGETPSSYNEQFF. In DNA, the CDR3 is TGTGCCTGGAGTGGGGAGACACCAAGCTCCTACAATGAGCAGTTCTTC.

The rearrangement links TRBV3-1 to TRBJ2-3; 9 bases are shared with TRBD2. V trimming: 4 bases; J trimming: 3 bases; junction bases outside the gene matches: 8. Germline V gene data show CDR1 as LGHDT and CDR2 as YNNKEL (reference sequence). The CDR3 loop spans 16 amino acids. The CDR3 is CASSPYTGLATDTQYF. In DNA, the CDR3 is TGTGCCAGCAGCCCTTATACGGGACTAGCAACAGATACGCAGTATTTT.

The chain joins TRBV29-1 to TRBJ1-4, with unresolved D. The CDR3 is 14 residues long. V lost 0 bases and J lost 3, with 8 bases in between. Germline V gene lookup returns CDR1 SQVTM and CDR2 ANQGSEA. CDR3 residues: CSVEDLDPNEKLFF. CDR3 DNA: TGCAGCGTTGAAGATCTGGACCCTAATGAAAAACTGTTTTTT.

This chain connects TRBV5-1 to TRBJ1-1; D gene uncertain. The CDR3 runs to 16 residues. Trimming removed 0 bases at V and 6 bases at J, with 18 bases between. Germline CDR1 and CDR2: SGHRS and YFSETQ. CDR3 sequence (DNA): TGCGCCAGCAGCTTGGAAGGGATTGGGAGGGCCGCTGAAGCTTTCTTT. It specifies CASSLEGIGRAAEAFF.

The rearrangement uses TRBV29-1 and TRBJ2-1; D is perhaps TRBD1 (5 bases). The CDR3 is made up of 13 amino acids. V was clipped by 8 bases and J by 6 bases, with 17 bases between them. Germline assignment: CDR1 SQVTM and CDR2 ANQGSEA. CDR3 region: CSFWGSHANEQFF. The CDR3 DNA sequence: TGCAGCTTCTGGGGCAGCCACGCCAATGAGCAGTTCTTC.

The V call is TRBV14, the J call TRBJ2-3; 7 nucleotides align to TRBD1. The V gene's germline CDR1 is SGHDN and CDR2 FVKESK. The V and J ends lost 4 bases and 6 bases, in that order; junction bases with no gene match: 7. This CDR3 has 14 residues. The CDR3 reads CASSPRDSMDTQYF. The CDR3 DNA reads as TGTGCCAGCAGCCCCCGGGACAGTATGGATACGCAGTATTTT.